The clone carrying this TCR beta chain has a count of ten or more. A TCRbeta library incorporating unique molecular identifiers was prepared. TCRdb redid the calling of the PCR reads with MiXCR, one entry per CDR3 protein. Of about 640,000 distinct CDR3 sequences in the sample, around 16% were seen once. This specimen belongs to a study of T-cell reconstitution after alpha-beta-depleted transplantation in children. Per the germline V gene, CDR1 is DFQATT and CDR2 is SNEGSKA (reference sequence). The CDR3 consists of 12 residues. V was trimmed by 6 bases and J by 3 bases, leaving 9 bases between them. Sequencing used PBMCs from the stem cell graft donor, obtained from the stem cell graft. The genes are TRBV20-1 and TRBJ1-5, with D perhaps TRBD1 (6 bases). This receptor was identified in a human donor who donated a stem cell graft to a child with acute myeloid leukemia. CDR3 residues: CSAGQNNQPQHF. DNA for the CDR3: TGCAGTGCCGGACAGAACAATCAGCCCCAGCATTTT.